A single sample is the source of the 21 T cell receptor beta chains below, sequenced in a study of PD-1 blockade in classical Hodgkin lymphoma. All patients relapsed after autologous stem cell transplantation, and brentuximab vedotin exposure varied. Here immunoSEQ multiplex PCR was the method, and the copy in TCRdb shows in-frame clones only, minus some. This sample yields 35,000 or so clones, of which less than 85% are seen a single time; 15% to 20% belongs to the top ten. The sample here was peripheral blood mononuclear cells (PBMCs), taken before the second cycle of nivolumab. These receptors were obtained from a human donor with classical Hodgkin lymphoma.

The chain has TRBV7-2 and TRBJ2-5; D remains ambiguous. Germline-derived CDR1 and CDR2 are SGHTA and FQGNSA. Trimming shortened V by 1 base and J by 7 bases, and 7 bases separated the two germline ends. This CDR3 has 12 residues. In DNA, the CDR3 is TGTGCCAGCAGCTTAGTGTCAGTGACCCAGTACTTC. It is translated as CASSLVSVTQYF.

The chain has TRBV7-2 and TRBJ1-2; unclear D gene. This CDR3 region has 10 residues. Trimming stripped 4 bases from V and 6 bases from J, with 3 bases between. CDR1 and CDR2 (germline): SGHTA, FQGNSA. This CDR3 reads CASSSDGYTF. Here the CDR3 DNA reads TGTGCCAGCAGCTCTGATGGCTACACCTTC. The full variable domain, its missing parts supplied by reference TRBV7-2 and TRBJ1-2, is GAGVSQSPSNKVTEKGKDVELRCDPISGHTALYWYRQSLGQGLEFLIYFQGNSAPDKSGLPSDRFSAERTGGSVSTLTIQRTQQEDSAVYLCASSSDGYTFGSGTRLTVV.

The chain combines TRBV19 with TRBJ2-3; D remains unclear. The CDR3 has 13 residues. Deletions cut 10 bases from V and 2 bases from J, with 13 bases between. The germline CDR1 and CDR2 sequences are LNHDA and SQIVND (reference sequence). The CDR3 nucleotides read TGTGCCACCGAACACCACACCACAGATACGCAGTATTTT. It encodes CATEHHTTDTQYF. Based on the CDR3 plus reference TRBV19 and TRBJ2-3, the full variable domain is DGGITQSPKYLFRKEGQNVTLSCEQNLNHDAMYWYRQDPGQGLRLIYYSQIVNDFQKGDIAEGYSVSREKKESFPLTVTSAQKNPTAFYLCATEHHTTDTQYFGPGTRLTVL.

This rearrangement joins TRBV14 to TRBJ1-1, with 7 bases fitting TRBD1. Germline V gene sequence: CDR1 SGHDN, CDR2 FVKESK. CDR3 length equals 17 residues. The ends lost 3 bases at V and 4 bases at J; junction bases unmatched: 14. The CDR3 coding sequence is TGTGCCAGCAGCCATTTACAGGGGTACGGTACGAGCACTGAAGCTTTCTTT. Its protein product is CASSHLQGYGTSTEAFF.

This chain uses TRBV6-4 with TRBJ1-2, with 7 bases that match TRBD1. Trimming at V came to 0 bases and at J to 9 bases, leaving 4 bases not matched to a gene. Germline CDR1 and CDR2: MRHNA and SNTAGT. CDR3 length: 13 residues. The CDR3 protein is CASSDSQGGSYTF. CDR3 sequence (DNA): TGTGCCAGCAGTGACTCCCAGGGGGGTAGCTACACCTTC.

The chain combines TRBV7-3 with TRBJ2-3, with 15 bases lining up with TRBD2. CDR3 size: 17 residues. With 5 bases clipped from V and 0 bases from J, the junction kept 3 bases outside the gene matches. In germline, CDR1 is SGHTA, CDR2 FQGTGA. Written as DNA, the CDR3 is TGTGCCAGCAGCACCGGGACTAGCGGGAGGAGCACAGATACGCAGTATTTT. Protein sequence: CASSTGTSGRSTDTQYF.

This clone was detected once. V usage is TRBV18 and J usage is TRBJ1-2; D ambiguous. The CDR3 has 12 residues. Germline CDR1 reads KGHSH; CDR2 reads LQKENI. V gave up 0 bases and J gave up 8 bases, with 7 bases separating them. CDR3 nucleotide sequence: TGTGCCAGCTCACCACCCAGAGTGGGCTACACCTTC. Translated: CASSPPRVGYTF.

The V gene is TRBV7-3, the J gene TRBJ2-3; D might be TRBD2 (7 bases). This CDR3 is built from 14 residues. V gave up 2 bases and J gave up 6 bases, with 12 bases separating them. The germline V gene has CDR1 SGHTA and CDR2 FQGTGA. CDR3: CASSLSAGADTQYF. The CDR3 bases are TGTGCCAGCAGCTTATCGGCGGGGGCGGATACGCAGTATTTT.

This clone was observed a handful of times. V is TRBV2 and J is TRBJ2-7; TRBD2 aligns across 10 bases. Per germline, CDR1 SNHLY and CDR2 FYNNEI. The CDR3 totals 15 residues. V lost 5 bases and J lost 2; bases outside the gene matches: 6. This chain's CDR3 is CASSLSGGSTYEQYF. Written as DNA, the CDR3 is TGTGCCAGCAGTCTTAGCGGGGGGTCCACCTACGAGCAGTACTTC.

Remarks on this clone: Since the CDR3 does not end with the conserved phenylalanine or tryptophan, this likely comes from a read error. Because the CDR3's place on the DNA is in doubt, the DNA is left out and the CDR3 is given as listed by TCRdb. The chain employs TRBV3-1 (or the pseudogene TRBV3-2) and TRBJ1-2; the DNA was not used to check the table's D call, TRBD1. The CDR3 contains 8 residues when both ends are counted. CDR1 LGHDT and CDR2 YNNKEL come from the germline V gene (reference sequence). The CDR3 here is CASSHRYR.

This clone was seen repeatedly, ten times or more. The chain employs TRBV10-1 and TRBJ1-1; D ambiguous. From germline, CDR1 is WNHNN and CDR2 SYGVQD (reference sequence). V was pared by 6 bases and J by 3 bases, with 2 bases between. The CDR3 covers 10 residues. The CDR3: CASRDTEAFF. The CDR3 coding sequence is TGCGCCAGCAGGGACACTGAAGCTTTCTTT.

This clone was picked up one time. This chain links TRBV5-4 with TRBJ2-3; 9 bases align to TRBD1. V dropped 6 bases and J dropped 3; count of bases not matched to a gene: 5. Per the germline V gene, CDR1 is SGHNT and CDR2 is YYREEE (reference sequence). The CDR3 covers 14 residues. CDR3 protein: CASNQGQGTDTQYF. The DNA of the CDR3 is TGTGCCAGCAACCAAGGACAGGGGACAGATACGCAGTATTTT.

V usage is TRBV9 and J usage is TRBJ1-1, with 9 bases that match TRBD1. The CDR3 length is 13 residues. Unmatched junction bases numbered 5, after V lost 4 bases and J lost 7 bases. The V gene's germline CDR1 is SGDLS and CDR2 YYNGEE. Here the CDR3 reads CASSSPGQGEAFF. Here the CDR3 DNA reads TGTGCCAGCAGCTCCCCGGGACAGGGTGAAGCTTTCTTT.

The V gene is TRBV7-2, the J gene TRBJ1-5, with D possibly being TRBD1 (6 bases). V lost 6 bases and J lost 1, with 22 bases in between. The CDR3 spans 18 residues. Germline values: CDR1 SGHTA, CDR2 FQGNSA. The CDR3 reads CASSRIYQGSRSNQPQHF. DNA for the CDR3: TGTGCCAGCAGTCGTATTTACCAGGGGAGTAGAAGCAATCAGCCCCAGCATTTT.

CDR3 residues: CASSPRDRGDEKLFF. The CDR3 DNA sequence: TGTGCCAGCTCACCACGGGACAGGGGGGATGAAAAACTGTTTTTT. V and J are TRBV18 and TRBJ1-4, with TRBD1 matching over 11 bases. CDR1 is KGHSH, CDR2 LQKENI, per germline. This CDR3 is 15 amino acids long. Germline trimming cut 1 base from V and 6 bases from J; bases unmatched to any gene: 1.

In its sample, this clone was seen once. The rearrangement uses TRBV2 and TRBJ1-2; TRBD1 agrees at 11 bases. CDR3 length: 14 amino acids. V dropped 6 bases and J dropped 7; count of bases not matched to a gene: 7. In germline, CDR1 is SNHLY, CDR2 FYNNEI. CDR3 nucleotide sequence: TGTGCCAGCAGGAGGGGACAGGGGGTTCGTGGCTACACCTTC. It codes for CASRRGQGVRGYTF.

The chain links TRBV21-1 to TRBJ1-2. TRBV21-1 is classified as a pseudogene. This CDR3 has 16 residues. CDR3: CASSNKIRPINYGYTF. The CDR3 DNA follows: TGTGCCAGCAGCAACAAAATCCGACCTATTAACTATGGCTACACCTTC.

The chain carries TRBV19 and TRBJ1-2, with 7 nucleotides matching TRBD1. The CDR3 is made up of 16 amino acids. V shed 7 bases and J 1 base; nucleotides not matched to a gene: 12. Germline lookup yields CDR1 LNHDA and CDR2 SQIVND (reference sequence). In DNA form, the CDR3 reads TGTGCCAGTACCTCTCACGGGACAGTTGATAACTATGGCTACACCTTC. Encoded protein: CASTSHGTVDNYGYTF.

The CDR3 loop is CASSGDSLYSPLHF. The CDR3 DNA is TGCGCCAGCAGCGGGGACAGTCTTTATTCACCCCTCCACTTT. J is TRBJ1-6 and V is TRBV5-1; 7 nucleotides match TRBD1. This CDR3 spans 14 amino acids. Germline-derived CDR1 and CDR2 are SGHRS and YFSETQ. The trim removed 4 bases at V and 8 bases at J, leaving 6 bases unmatched.

This clone was seen only a few times. The V gene is TRBV9, the J gene TRBJ2-1; 7 positions match TRBD2. The V segment lost 3 bases and the J segment 7 bases; nucleotides outside the gene matches: 7. There are 14 residues in the CDR3. Germline CDR1 reads SGDLS; CDR2 reads YYNGEE. The CDR3 loop reads CASSAWGLWNEQFF. The DNA for the CDR3 is TGTGCCAGCAGCGCATGGGGACTATGGAATGAGCAGTTCTTC.

This clone was counted ten times or more. The chain has TRBV7-3 and TRBJ2-1, with 7 positions matching TRBD1. From germline, CDR1 is SGHTA and CDR2 FQGTGA. The CDR3 loop spans 13 amino acids. V was clipped by 5 bases and J by 4 bases; unmatched bases: 2. CDR3 sequence (DNA): TGTGCCAGCAGCCTCAGGGGGTACAATGAGCAGTTCTTC. As protein: CASSLRGYNEQFF.